This T cell receptor (beta chain) stems from a study of radiation and T cells in renal cell carcinoma. The sample's time point: blood 2 weeks post-SBRT. Treatment described: 15 Gy SBRT to primary tumor, nephrectomy 4 weeks later. The assay was immunoSEQ multiplex PCR, and TCRdb's table has in-frame clones only and misses some. The sample has about 130,000 clones, approximately 85% seen once; the top ten hold about 5.3%. Concerning this clone itself: Its antigen remains unknown.

The trim removed 10 bases at V and 3 bases at J, leaving 4 bases unmatched. The CDR3 is 12 amino acids. CDR1 MNHNY and CDR2 SVGAGI come from the germline V gene (reference sequence). Study-wide findings and caveats: From baseline, blood top tumor clonotypes peaked at 2 weeks post-radiation.

Sample: blood, taken from a patient whose treatment included radiotherapy and nephrectomy. This chain joins TRBV6-6 and TRBJ2-3; 7 bases align to TRBD2. This receptor was taken from a man in his fifties with renal cell carcinoma. This chain's CDR3 is CATGGGTDTQYF. CDR3 coding DNA: TGTGCCACGGGCGGGGGTACAGATACGCAGTATTTT.